This T cell receptor beta chain originates from a study of blood T cell repertoires in COVID-19. As for the study in general: COVID-19 samples collected from the United States, Italy and Spain covered acute and convalescent phases. Nucleic acid was either cDNA or gDNA, and it came from T cells, B-cell-depleted T cells, or PBMCs.

Authors' analysis steps: By means of reference gene primer amplification, nucleated cell counts were estimated. The protocol was immunoSEQ multiplex PCR, while the TCRdb copy is restricted to in-frame clones and leaves out a portion. V, J and clone size are those of that table, while D and trimming were read from the DNA. The sample records 95,000 to 150,000 clones, 70% to 90% being singletons. Germline-derived CDR1 and CDR2 are KGHSH and LQKENI. Deletions cut 1 base from V and 0 bases from J, with 6 bases between. The CDR3 is 15 residues long. V usage is TRBV18 and J usage is TRBJ2-2; D remains ambiguous. Material: peripheral blood. This clonotype was sampled from a middle-aged man with acute or convalescent COVID-19. Here the CDR3 reads CASSPQQSNTGELFF. In DNA, the CDR3 is TGTGCCAGCTCACCACAACAGTCGAACACCGGGGAGCTGTTTTTT.